Ten or more counts support the clone carrying this TCR beta chain. Its target is not known. The data belong to a study of T cells after yellow fever vaccination. Study-wide points: At around 95% for CD4 and 70% to 90% for CD8, most primary-vaccination clones showed up again after the booster.

TCRdb called the 5' RACE reads again in MiXCR, with one record for every CDR3 protein. The sample contains around 140,000 distinct CDR3 sequences, approximately 6.6% of which appear only once. Germline V gene lookup returns CDR1 SQVTM and CDR2 ANQGSEA. The CDR3 totals 13 residues. V lost 1 base, J lost 2 bases, and 8 bases lay in between. The sequence derives from a young man who received the YFV17D yellow fever vaccine. J is TRBJ2-5 and V is TRBV29-1; a weak D match, TRBD2 (6 bases). Sample: CD4+ T cells sorted from PBMCs, taken 10 days after the yellow fever booster vaccination. The CDR3 DNA reads as TGCAGCGTTGAAGTGGCGGGACAAGAGACCCAGTACTTC. It yields the protein CSVEVAGQETQYF.